This TCR beta chain was recorded in a study of blood T cell repertoires in COVID-19. Background on the study: The samples span acute and convalescent COVID-19 from the United States, Italy and Spain. The analysed material was cDNA or gDNA that came from T cells, B-cell-depleted T cells, or PBMCs.

The authors' processing: Nucleated cell counts were estimated from reference gene primer amplification. Here immunoSEQ multiplex PCR was the method, and the copy in TCRdb shows in-frame clones only, minus some. D and trimming come from the DNA, and the V and J calls and clone size come from that table. The table shows roughly 11,000 clones, with less than 90% occurring only once. The CDR3 sequence is 13 residues long. Deletions cut 1 base from V and 16 bases from J, with 17 bases between. CDR1 SGHTA and CDR2 FQGNSA come from the germline V gene. The TCR sequence derives from a human donor in a cohort sampled during active COVID-19. The chain joins TRBV7-2 to TRBJ2-1; perhaps TRBD2 as D (5 bases). The sample was peripheral blood. CDR3: CASSLESRGADFF. CDR3 DNA: TGTGCCAGCAGCTTAGAATCCCGGGGAGCAGATTTCTTC.